These 3 T cell receptor beta chains came from one sample sequenced in a study of T cell responses to AZD1222 COVID-19 vaccine. Here immunoSEQ multiplex PCR was the method, and the copy in TCRdb shows in-frame clones only, minus some. The table has roughly 120,000 clones, about 93% seen once. The specimen was peripheral blood, collected 28 days after the second AZD1222 dose. The receptors shown here come from an adult who received the AZD1222 COVID-19 vaccine.

The chain has TRBV7-6 and TRBJ2-2; 8 bases agree with TRBD1. Germline CDR1 and CDR2: SGHVS and FNYEAQ. The junction had 9 bases not matched to a gene; V was cut back by 2 bases and J by 1 base. The CDR3 length is 18 residues. The CDR3 DNA reads as TGTGCCAGCAGCTTACGAGCGGCCGGGACAGGGAACACCGGGGAGCTGTTTTTT. Amino acids: CASSLRAAGTGNTGELFF.

The chain joins TRBV5-1 to TRBJ1-6, with 11 bases aligning to TRBD1. The CDR3 consists of 14 residues. Germline values: CDR1 SGHRS, CDR2 YFSETQ. J lost 7 bases, V lost 7 bases, and 4 bases had no gene match. The CDR3 DNA is TGCGCCAGCGGACAGGGGGCGGAGAATTCACCCCTCCACTTT. Translating gives CASGQGAENSPLHF.

The chain links TRBV7-2 to TRBJ2-3; D uncertain. V dropped 1 base and J dropped 4 bases, with 9 bases sitting between them. In germline, CDR1 is SGHTA, CDR2 FQGNSA. The CDR3 is 14 residues long. This chain's CDR3 is CASSLGAAPDTQYF. CDR3 in DNA: TGTGCCAGCAGCTTAGGGGCAGCCCCAGATACGCAGTATTTT.